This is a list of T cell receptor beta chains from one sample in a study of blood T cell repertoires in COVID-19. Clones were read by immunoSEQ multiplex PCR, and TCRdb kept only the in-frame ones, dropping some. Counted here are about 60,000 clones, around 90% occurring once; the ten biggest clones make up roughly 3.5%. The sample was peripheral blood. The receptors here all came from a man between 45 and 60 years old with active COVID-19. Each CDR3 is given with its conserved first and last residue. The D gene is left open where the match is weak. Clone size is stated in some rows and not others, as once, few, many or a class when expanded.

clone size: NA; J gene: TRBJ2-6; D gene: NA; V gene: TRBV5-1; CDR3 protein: CASSLGTAAGANVLTF; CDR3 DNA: TGCGCCAGCAGCTTAGGTACCGCGGCTGGGGCCAACGTCCTGACTTTC
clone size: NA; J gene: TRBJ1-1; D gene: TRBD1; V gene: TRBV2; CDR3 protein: CASSEAGDRGAFF; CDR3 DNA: TGTGCCAGCAGTGAAGCTGGGGACAGGGGTGCTTTCTTT
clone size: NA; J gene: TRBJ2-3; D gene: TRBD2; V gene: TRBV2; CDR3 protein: CASSRIGLAEEDTQYF; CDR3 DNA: TGTGCCAGCAGTAGAATAGGACTAGCGGAAGAGGATACGCAGTATTTT
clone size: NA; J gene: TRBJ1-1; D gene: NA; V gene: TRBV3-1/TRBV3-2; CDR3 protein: CASSQLQGNTEAFF; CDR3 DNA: TGTGCCAGCAGCCAATTACAGGGGAACACTGAAGCTTTCTTT
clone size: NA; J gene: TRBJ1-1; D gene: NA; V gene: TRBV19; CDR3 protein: CASSVRTGTNTEAFF; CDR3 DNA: TGTGCCAGTAGTGTCCGTACAGGGACGAACACTGAAGCTTTCTTT
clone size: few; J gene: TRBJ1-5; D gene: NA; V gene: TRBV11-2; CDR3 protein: CASSLDPGGQPQHF; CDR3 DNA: TGTGCCAGCAGCTTAGACCCTGGGGGCCAGCCCCAGCATTTT
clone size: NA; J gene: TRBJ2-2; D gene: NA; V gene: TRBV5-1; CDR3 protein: CASSITGGELFF; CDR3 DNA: TGCGCCAGCAGCATTACAGGGGGGGAGCTGTTTTTT
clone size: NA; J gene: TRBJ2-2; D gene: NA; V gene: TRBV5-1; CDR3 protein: CASSLTTTAGELFF; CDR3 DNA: TGCGCCAGCAGCTTGACCACTACGGCCGGGGAGCTGTTTTTT
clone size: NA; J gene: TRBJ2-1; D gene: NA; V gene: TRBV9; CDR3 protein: CASSVTPIEQFF; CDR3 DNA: TGTGCCAGCAGCGTAACCCCTATCGAGCAGTTCTTC
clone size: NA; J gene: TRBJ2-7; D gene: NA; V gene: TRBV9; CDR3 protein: CASSVGWHSYEQYF; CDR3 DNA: TGTGCCAGCAGCGTGGGCTGGCACTCCTACGAGCAGTACTTC
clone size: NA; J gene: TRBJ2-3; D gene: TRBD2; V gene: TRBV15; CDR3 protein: CATGTRSTDTQYF; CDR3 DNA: TGTGCCACGGGGACTAGGAGCACAGATACGCAGTATTTT
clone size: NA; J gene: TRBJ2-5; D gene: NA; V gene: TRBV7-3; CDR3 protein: CASSFRWFTSSSQETQYF; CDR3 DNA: TGTGCCAGCAGCTTTAGGTGGTTTACTAGTTCCTCCCAAGAGACCCAGTACTTC
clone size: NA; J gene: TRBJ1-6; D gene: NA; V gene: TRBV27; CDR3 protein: CASSLVGRRALHF; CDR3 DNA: TGTGCCAGCAGTTTGGTTGGGAGGAGAGCCCTCCACTTT
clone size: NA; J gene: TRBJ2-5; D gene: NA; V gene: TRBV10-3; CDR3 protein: CAISDLEDYAVVEQETQYF; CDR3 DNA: TGTGCCATCAGTGATCTTGAGGACTACGCGGTAGTAGAGCAAGAGACCCAGTACTTC
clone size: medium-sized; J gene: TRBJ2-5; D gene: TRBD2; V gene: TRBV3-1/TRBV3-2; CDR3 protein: CASSLSGGADETQYF; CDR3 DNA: TGTGCCAGCAGCCTTAGCGGGGGGGCAGATGAGACCCAGTACTTC
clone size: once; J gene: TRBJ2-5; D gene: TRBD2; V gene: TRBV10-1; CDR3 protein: CASTFTSVRETQYF; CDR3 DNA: TGCGCCAGCACTTTTACTAGCGTTCGAGAGACCCAGTACTTC
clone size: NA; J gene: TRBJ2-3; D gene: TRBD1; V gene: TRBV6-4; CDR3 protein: CASSDDQVGGKSTQYF; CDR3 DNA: TGTGCCAGCAGTGACGATCAAGTAGGGGGCAAGAGTACGCAGTATTTT
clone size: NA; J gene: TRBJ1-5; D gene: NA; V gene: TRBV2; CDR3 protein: CASSEPPAAGNQPQHF; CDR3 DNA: TGTGCCAGCAGTGAACCGCCTGCGGCAGGCAATCAGCCCCAGCATTTT
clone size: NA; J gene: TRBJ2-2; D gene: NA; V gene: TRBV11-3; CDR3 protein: CASSLGRGDSGELFF; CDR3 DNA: TGTGCCAGCAGCCTGGGGAGGGGGGATTCCGGGGAGCTGTTTTTT
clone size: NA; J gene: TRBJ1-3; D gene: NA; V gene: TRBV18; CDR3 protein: CASSPQGSGNTIYF; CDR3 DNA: TGTGCCAGCTCACCTCAGGGATCTGGAAACACCATATATTTT